The TCR beta chain described here comes from a study of vaccination effects on CD4 cells after COVID-19 (dated 2022 in TCRdb). Some background on the complete study: Participants received two doses of either the BNT162b2 or the mRNA-1273 mRNA SARS-CoV-2 vaccine. In both COVID-19 convalescent patients and infection-naive vaccine recipients, the study compared SARS-CoV-2 spike-specific CD4+ TCR repertoires from before mRNA vaccination with those from after it. The full study included 10 to 11 COVID-19 convalescent patients and a few SARS-CoV-2-naive healthy vaccine recipients. In the study, cultures from other donors were sequenced using the Oncomine TCR Beta short-read assay on an Illumina iSeq 100. Here is what the overall study found, with its caveats: Only a small number of convalescent patients were included, and no early post-infection timepoints were available, which limited the study. Among healthy vaccine recipients, nearly all vaccine-induced clones were SARS-CoV-2 mono-reactive, and just 1 of 255 was cross-reactive with common cold coronaviruses. Both infection-induced and vaccine-induced clones contracted markedly at late post-vaccination timepoints, which is consistent with waning T cell responses.

As encoded in the germline V gene (reference sequence), CDR1 is LNHDA while CDR2 is SQIVND. At the junction V is shortened by 6 bases and J by 2 bases, with 13 bases in between. Spanning cysteine to phenylalanine, the CDR3 consists of 14 amino acids. This entry keeps only the CDR3 DNA: 42 bases, framed from base 1. Library preparation was by the immunoSEQ multiplex PCR assay. DNA from the CD4+ T cells that had been cultured and isolated underwent TCR beta CDR3 sequencing. Processing in the source paper ran as follows. Non-productive TCR sequences were removed, reads were trimmed to the CDR3 region, and CDR3s of at least 7 amino acids were retained. Antigen-specific clonotypes were identified using the MANAFEST web app by comparison of expansion in peptide wells against reference cultures. To be called positive, a clone needed expansion at FDR<0.05 compared with the reference and with all other wells, an odds ratio greater than 5, and a frequency greater than 0.1% in two replicate wells. A clonotype was defined as cross-reactive if the clonotype was significantly expanded both in SARS-CoV-2 spike wells and in at least one common cold coronavirus spike condition. CDR3 similarity was assessed by Levenshtein distance with the stringdist R package, and unrooted trees were built with ape in R 3.6.1. Here the immuneACCESS table is served through TCRdb, limited to in-frame sequences with V and J called. Missing clones are a known gap in these copies; in checked studies unresolved V genes cover under half, and the rest lacks a known reason. Clonal size and the V and J genes are those of that table, whereas D and trimming came from the DNA. A total of around 63,000 clones appear in this sample, roughly 80% of them only once. The biggest ten clones account for 3.5% to 4.5% of the sample.

In the ViraFEST assay, PBMC were stimulated with viral peptide pools, and TCR sequencing was then used to find antigen-specific CD4+ T cell clonotypes based on their expansion. After less than 13 days of culture, CD4+ T cells were isolated with the EasySep CD4+ T cell isolation kit. Healthy vaccine recipients had no prior SARS-CoV-2 infection, confirmed by negative nucleocapsid antibodies before and after vaccination. A few million PBMC per well were cultured with about 9 ug/ml peptides in IMDM containing around 5.3% human AB serum, around 10 IU/ml IL-2 and gentamicin. On days 3 and 7, half of the culture medium was replaced with fresh IL-2-containing medium. Unless noted otherwise, every peptide stimulation condition was cultured in triplicate wells. PBMC were separated from whole blood using Ficoll-Paque Plus gradient centrifugation and were then either cryopreserved at -140C or used fresh. Overlapping peptide pools spanned the spike proteins of SARS-CoV-2 and the common cold coronaviruses HCoV-NL63, HCoV-OC43 and HCoV-229E. Genomic DNA was extracted from cultured CD4+ T cells with the QIAamp micro DNA kit.

On this clone itself: This receptor's antigen is unknown. No qualities accompany the bases; no much larger clone lies one base away.

This clonotype was sampled from a human donor who received a COVID-19 vaccine. This specimen was CD4+ T cells from PBMCs cultured with HCoV-OC43 spike peptides, taken before COVID-19 vaccination. The meaning of the sample's cell subset or site label: HCoV-OC43 spike overlapping peptide pool stimulation. Rearrangement joined TRBV19 to TRBJ1-2; TRBD1 is perhaps the D gene, given 6 matching bases. The CDR3 region: CASRGGRKNYGYTF. The DNA sequence follows: TGTGCCAGTAGAGGGGGACGGAAGAACTATGGCTACACCTTC.